The 30 T cell receptor beta chains below were found in one sample sequenced in a study of CD8 T cells in acute hepatitis C reinfection. This table comes from immunoSEQ multiplex PCR, and its TCRdb copy is limited to in-frame clones, with some not included. The sample records 38,000 or so clones, approximately 90% being singletons. Time point specified: naive CD8 control sorted from an acute-time-point sample. The specimen sequenced was naive CD8+ T cells from PBMCs. The receptors originated from a man aged 25-45 years with chronic hepatitis C.

The chain recombines TRBV5-1 with TRBJ2-7; D is unclear. This CDR3 has 13 residues. Trimming pared 2 bases from V and 4 bases from J, leaving 10 bases between. Germline assignment: CDR1 SGHRS and CDR2 YFSETQ. The CDR3 sequence: CASSLGIGYEQYF. The DNA of the CDR3 is TGCGCCAGCAGCTTAGGGATCGGGTACGAGCAGTACTTC.

This clone was seen more than once but under ten times. The chain joins TRBV4-1 to TRBJ1-5; unclear D gene. Germline V gene sequence: CDR1 MGHRA, CDR2 YSYEKL. V lost 0 bases to trimming and J lost 4 bases, with 13 bases between them. The CDR3 sequence is 16 residues long. The CDR3 DNA sequence: TGCGCCAGCAGCCAAGATTTTATGAGGATTAATCAGCCCCAGCATTTT. Amino acid sequence: CASSQDFMRINQPQHF.

V and J are TRBV18 and TRBJ2-7; 13 bases match TRBD2. CDR1 and CDR2 (germline): KGHSH, LQKENI. Trimming took 3 bases from V and 3 from J; bases not matched to a gene: 2. This CDR3 region has 15 residues. Here the CDR3 DNA reads TGTGCCAGCTCACCGGGGACTAGCGGGATCTACGAGCAGTACTTC. Translation: CASSPGTSGIYEQYF.

This chain joins TRBV11-2 and TRBJ1-1; no clear D. Trimming shortened V by 5 bases and J by 5 bases, and 6 bases separated the two germline ends. In germline, CDR1 is SGHAT, CDR2 FQNNGV. The CDR3 covers 11 residues. The CDR3 loop reads CASSPQTEAFF. The CDR3 DNA sequence: TGTGCCAGCAGCCCCCAGACTGAAGCTTTCTTT.

This rearrangement joins TRBV6-5 to TRBJ1-1; D call uncertain. The V end lost 7 bases, the J end lost 7 bases, and 7 bases lay between the germline ends. CDR3 length: 10 residues. Germline V gene data show CDR1 as MNHEY and CDR2 as SVGAGI. The CDR3 DNA reads TGTGCCAGCATCACATTTGAAGCTTTCTTT. Its translation: CASITFEAFF.

The chain carries TRBV7-9 and TRBJ2-2; D possibly corresponds to TRBD2 (5 bases). V dropped 1 base and J dropped 6 bases, with 9 bases sitting between them. The CDR3 extends over 14 amino acids. Germline assignment: CDR1 SEHNR and CDR2 FQNEAQ (reference sequence). DNA for the CDR3: TGTGCCAGCAGCTTAGTAGAGGGTGCCGGGGAGCTGTTTTTT. It translates to CASSLVEGAGELFF. The complete variable domain, with remaining parts taken from reference TRBV7-9 and TRBJ2-2, reads DTGVSQNPRHKITKRGQNVTFRCDPISEHNRLYWYRQTLGQGPEFLTYFQNEAQLEKSRLLSDRFSAERPKGSFSTLEIQRTEQGDSAMYLCASSLVEGAGELFFGEGSRLTVL.

This clone has just one count. Sequence at one end of the junction differs from germline and may be a read error. Other DNA sequences from this sample encode an identical CDR3 as well. V usage is TRBV6-1 and J usage is TRBJ1-5; D gene unclear. Per the germline V gene, CDR1 is MNHNS and CDR2 is SASEGT. This CDR3 has 13 residues. CDR3 nucleotides: TGTGCCAGCAATCCAGTAAGTGGTCAGCCTCAGCATTTT. Its translation: CASNPVSGQPQHF.

The V gene is TRBV7-9, the J gene TRBJ2-3; 13 nucleotides match TRBD2. Germline trimming cut 4 bases from V and 6 bases from J; bases unmatched to any gene: 4. Germline CDR1 is SEHNR and CDR2 is FQNEAQ (reference sequence). This CDR3 is 15 amino acids long. DNA for the CDR3: TGTGCCAGCAGCTCCGGACTAGCGGGAGTTGATACGCAGTATTTT. Translated, it gives CASSSGLAGVDTQYF.

V and J are TRBV19 and TRBJ2-5; no clear D gene. The V end lost 4 bases, the J end lost 4 bases, and 7 bases lay between the germline ends. Germline-derived CDR1 and CDR2 are LNHDA and SQIVND (reference sequence). CDR3 length: 12 amino acids. The CDR3 protein is CASSNSIETQYF. The CDR3 DNA follows: TGTGCCAGTAGTAACTCCATAGAGACCCAGTACTTC. Using reference TRBV19 and TRBJ2-5 for the parts outside the CDR3, the full variable domain is DGGITQSPKYLFRKEGQNVTLSCEQNLNHDAMYWYRQDPGQGLRLIYYSQIVNDFQKGDIAEGYSVSREKKESFPLTVTSAQKNPTAFYLCASSNSIETQYFGPGTRLLVL.

The CDR3 loop reads CASESGTDTQYF. The CDR3 DNA is TGTGCCAGCGAATCGGGAACAGATACGCAGTATTTT. V usage is TRBV2 and J usage is TRBJ2-3; perhaps TRBD2 as D (5 bases). CDR3 length: 12 amino acids. The germline V gene has CDR1 SNHLY and CDR2 FYNNEI. V lost 8 bases, J lost 3 bases, and 9 bases lay in between.

This clone was observed a handful of times. The V gene is TRBV6-1, the J gene TRBJ2-7; D remains unclear. The germline V and J ends were trimmed by 1 base and 3 bases, with 10 bases remaining between them. This CDR3 is 14 amino acids long. CDR1 and CDR2 (germline): MNHNS, SASEGT. The CDR3 bases are TGTGCCAGCAGTGAAGGGCCTTATCTCTACGAGCAGTACTTC. This sequence encodes CASSEGPYLYEQYF.

The J gene is TRBJ2-3, the V gene TRBV19; D not resolved. V lost 5 bases, J lost 5 bases, and 11 bases lay in between. The germline V gene has CDR1 LNHDA and CDR2 SQIVND (reference sequence). CDR3 size: 13 residues. This CDR3 is CASSADGLDTQYF. DNA of the CDR3: TGTGCCAGTAGTGCGGATGGGTTAGATACGCAGTATTTT.

This chain uses TRBV7-9 with TRBJ2-2; possible D gene TRBD1, 6 bases. Germline CDR1 SEHNR, CDR2 FQNEAQ (reference sequence). The CDR3 totals 16 residues. V was trimmed by 7 bases and J by 0 bases, leaving 15 bases between them. The CDR3 is CASILQGKANTGELFF. CDR3 in DNA: TGTGCCAGCATCCTACAGGGAAAGGCGAACACCGGGGAGCTGTTTTTT.

The chain combines TRBV21-1 with TRBJ1-5; TRBD1, as called in the table, went unchecked against the DNA. TRBV21-1 is a documented pseudogene. The CDR3 loop spans 13 amino acids. CDR3 loop: CASAPDRVQPQHF. CDR3 bases: TGTGCCAGCGCTCCCGACAGGGTTCAGCCCCAGCATTTT.

In its sample, this clone was seen a few times. The chain has TRBV30 and TRBJ1-1, with D perhaps TRBD1 (5 bases). Trimming left V 3 bases short and J 3 bases short, with 14 bases between. This CDR3 is built from 14 residues. Germline loops: CDR1 GTSNPN, CDR2 SVGIG (reference sequence). For the CDR3, the DNA is TGTGCCTGGAGCCACAACTGGGGGGACACTGAAGCTTTCTTT. Translation gives CAWSHNWGDTEAFF.

The chain couples TRBV30 to TRBJ1-1; D unresolved. This CDR3 spans 13 amino acids. V was pared by 5 bases and J by 9 bases, with 19 bases between. From germline, CDR1 is GTSNPN and CDR2 SVGIG (reference sequence). CDR3 DNA sequence: TGTGCCTGGGAGTCCCCGGGCGAAGGGAAAGCTTTCTTT. This gives the protein CAWESPGEGKAFF.

DNA for the CDR3: TGTGCCAGCAGCTCAGGACAGGGCGAGAACACTGAAGCTTTCTTT. Amino acid sequence: CASSSGQGENTEAFF. The rearrangement joins TRBV7-3 to TRBJ1-1, with TRBD1 matching 8 bases. J was trimmed by 1 base and V by 4 bases; bases with no gene match: 5. Germline assignment: CDR1 SGHTA and CDR2 FQGTGA. The CDR3 runs to 15 residues.

This clone came up once. CDR3 amino acids: CASSILATGELFF. For the CDR3, the DNA is TGTGCCAGTAGTATACTAGCGACCGGGGAGCTGTTTTTT. The rearrangement uses TRBV19 and TRBJ2-2; D is possibly TRBD2 (6 bases). V gave up 2 bases and J gave up 5 bases, with 6 bases separating them. CDR3 length equals 13 residues. The germline gives CDR1 LNHDA, CDR2 SQIVND (reference sequence).

Points on this clone: A read error may produce the germline difference seen at one junction end. The chain links TRBV29-1 to TRBJ2-7, with 8 bases matching TRBD1. Germline CDR1 is SQVTM and CDR2 is ANQGSEA. The CDR3 sequence is 10 residues long. CDR3 region: CSVYRGELYF. The DNA of the CDR3 is TGCAGCGTTTACAGGGGGGAGCTGTACTTC.

The V call is TRBV4-3, the J call TRBJ2-7, with D unclear. CDR3 length equals 13 residues. The V and J ends lost 1 base and 1 base respectively, with 5 bases between them. Germline V lookup: CDR1 LGHNA, CDR2 YSLEER. In DNA form, the CDR3 reads TGCGCCAGCAGCCAAGTTATGTCCTACGAGCAGTACTTC. This gives the protein CASSQVMSYEQYF.

The chain joins TRBV6-1 to TRBJ2-5; 8 nucleotides match TRBD2. CDR1 is MNHNS, CDR2 SASEGT, per germline. The CDR3 loop spans 14 amino acids. V lost 7 bases, J lost 0 bases, and 4 bases stayed unmatched. Here the CDR3 reads CASMRRGDQETQYF. CDR3 DNA sequence: TGTGCCAGCATGAGGCGGGGGGACCAAGAGACCCAGTACTTC.

V gene TRBV11-3 combines with J gene TRBJ1-1; no firm D call. The V end lost 0 bases, the J end lost 4 bases, and 6 bases lay between the germline ends. Per germline, CDR1 SGHNT and CDR2 YENEEA. The CDR3 has 13 residues. The chain's CDR3 is CASSLDLATEAFF. CDR3 nucleotides: TGTGCCAGCAGCTTAGATTTGGCCACTGAAGCTTTCTTT.

The chain employs TRBV29-1 and TRBJ1-1; D is possibly TRBD1 (5 bases). Per germline, CDR1 SQVTM and CDR2 ANQGSEA. There are 16 residues in the CDR3. V was trimmed by 3 bases and J by 9 bases, leaving 26 bases between them. The CDR3 coding sequence is TGCAGCGTTGAGGGGGAGGTGGGACTACATCACTCTAAAGCTTTCTTT. Translation: CSVEGEVGLHHSKAFF. The complete variable domain, with remaining parts taken from reference TRBV29-1 and TRBJ1-1, reads SAVISQKPSRDICQRGTSLTIQCQVDSQVTMMFWYRQQPGQSLTLIATANQGSEATYESGFVIDKFPISRPNLTFSTLTVSNMSPEDSSIYLCSVEGEVGLHHSKAFFGQGTRLTVV.

The rearrangement joins TRBV7-8 to TRBJ2-2; D is uncertain. The CDR3 is 16 residues long. Germline CDR1 SGHVS, CDR2 FQNEAQ. Trimming left V 1 base short and J 1 base short, with 10 bases between. CDR3 protein: CASSLEGEWNTGELFF. As DNA, the CDR3 is TGTGCCAGCAGCTTAGAAGGCGAGTGGAACACCGGGGAGCTGTTTTTT.

The gene calls are TRBV7-9 and TRBJ2-2; no definite D call. V was trimmed by 7 bases and J by 4 bases, leaving 16 bases between them. The CDR3 contains 15 residues. The germline CDR1 and CDR2 sequences are SEHNR and FQNEAQ (reference sequence). CDR3 coding DNA: TGTGCCAGCAACCTCGAGGATGATGGCACCGGGGAGCTGTTTTTT. Amino acids: CASNLEDDGTGELFF.

V and J are TRBV4-1 and TRBJ2-2, with no clear D. Germline V gives CDR1 MGHRA, CDR2 YSYEKL. V lost 1 base, J lost 8 bases, and 20 bases lay in between. The CDR3 contains 17 residues. CDR3 residues: CASSQVQIAPGAGELFF. CDR3 nucleotide sequence: TGCGCCAGCAGCCAAGTTCAAATCGCTCCAGGAGCAGGGGAGCTGTTTTTT.

The gene calls are TRBV11-3 and TRBJ1-1; tentative D call: TRBD1 (6 bases). This CDR3 is 15 amino acids long. Trimming removed 4 bases from V and 1 base from J, with 13 bases in between. Germline V gene lookup returns CDR1 SGHNT and CDR2 YENEEA. CDR3 sequence reads: CASSSPGGPNTEAFF. The DNA for the CDR3 is TGTGCCAGCAGCTCTCCGGGGGGCCCGAACACTGAAGCTTTCTTT.

V is TRBV11-2 and J is TRBJ1-2; D is ambiguous. CDR3 length: 15 residues. Trimming pared 6 bases from V and 8 bases from J, leaving 22 bases between. CDR1 and CDR2 (germline): SGHAT, FQNNGV. CDR3 sequence (DNA): TGTGCCAGCAGGTCGGATTGGGCGGGCGTGGAGGGCTACACCTTC. Translation gives CASRSDWAGVEGYTF.

CDR3 region: CASSPGLAGGRYEETQYF. CDR3 DNA sequence: TGTGCCAGCAGCCCTGGACTAGCGGGAGGTAGATATGAAGAGACCCAGTACTTC. The chain links TRBV7-9 to TRBJ2-5; 14 bases map to TRBD2. The CDR3 covers 18 residues. The V gene end was trimmed by 5 bases and the J gene end by 3 bases; junction bases not matched to a gene: 11. Germline lookup yields CDR1 SEHNR and CDR2 FQNEAQ (reference sequence).

The chain employs TRBV6-1 and TRBJ2-7, with TRBD1 identical over 7 bases. The CDR3 length is 12 residues. Germline V CDR1 and CDR2: MNHNS, SASEGT. Germline trimming cut 8 bases from V and 6 bases from J; bases unmatched to any gene: 7. In DNA form, the CDR3 reads TGTGCCAGCTCCCGGGACAGACGCGAGCAGTACTTC. This translates into CASSRDRREQYF.